A selection of T cell receptor beta chains follows, all from one sample in a study of Ad26.COV2.S vaccination and SARS-CoV-2 variants. Clones were read by immunoSEQ multiplex PCR, and TCRdb kept only the in-frame ones, dropping some. The sample holds about 400,000 clones; more than 85% are singletons and the top ten take approximately 3.7%. The sample consisted of peripheral blood, taken in a trial of Ad26.COV2.S vaccine versus placebo. These receptors were taken from a person aged 18-60 years who received the Ad26.COV2.S COVID-19 vaccine or a placebo. Both conserved end residues are part of each CDR3. D genes are given only for firm matches. Where a row states a size, it is once, few, many or the class of an expanded clone; other rows omit it.

J	V	size	D	DNA	CDR3
TRBJ2-7	TRBV9	-	-	TGTGCCAGCAGCTCAGGGGGGGAACGGGGCTACGAGCAGTACTTC	CASSSGGERGYEQYF
TRBJ1-6	TRBV4-3	-	TRBD1	TGCGCCAGCAGCCTGGACAGGGGTAATTCACCCCTCCACTTT	CASSLDRGNSPLHF
TRBJ2-1	TRBV21-1	-	-	TGTGCCAGCAGCAAATCCAATGTGACAGGGAATAGGAATGAGCAGTTCTTC	CASSKSNVTGNRNEQFF
TRBJ2-7	TRBV4-3	-	TRBD2	TGCGCCAGCAGCCCCAACTGGGGGGGAAGGTATGACGAGCAGTACTTC	CASSPNWGGRYDEQYF
TRBJ2-2	TRBV29-1	-	-	TGCAGCGTTACCAGCGGGTTCACCGGGGAGCTGTTTTTT	CSVTSGFTGELFF
TRBJ2-1	TRBV18	once	-	TGTGCCAGCTCAGACCCGACAGCCTACAATGAGCAGTTCTTC	CASSDPTAYNEQFF
TRBJ2-3	TRBV3-1/TRBV3-2	once	-	TGTGCCAGCAGCAACGGGACTTACACAGATACGCAGTATTTT	CASSNGTYTDTQYF
TRBJ2-1	TRBV7-2	-	TRBD2	TGTGCCAGCAGCCTCGGGCTTCGACTAGCGGGCTACAATGAGCAGTTCTTC	CASSLGLRLAGYNEQFF
TRBJ1-1	TRBV4-3	-	-	TGCGCCAGCAGCCAAGAGGGGGGAAATGAAGCTTTCTTT	CASSQEGGNEAFF
TRBJ1-2	TRBV29-1	-	-	TGCAGCGCGGGGGGGAACTATGGCTACACCTTC	CSAGGNYGYTF
TRBJ2-1	TRBV12-5	-	TRBD2	TGTGCTAGTGCCACCCGGATAGCGGGATACAATGAGCAGTTCTTC	CASATRIAGYNEQFF
TRBJ2-1	TRBV3-1/TRBV3-2	-	-	TGTGCCAGCAGCCGGCCCCGTGGACCGGAAAGGGATGAGCAGTTCTTC	CASSRPRGPERDEQFF
TRBJ1-5	TRBV6-1	-	-	TGTGCCAGCAGTCCCCGGACAGACAATCAGCCCCAGCATTTT	CASSPRTDNQPQHF
TRBJ1-6	TRBV4-1	-	TRBD1	TGCGCCAGCCGAAAAGGGACAGGGAACTCACCCCTCCACTTT	CASRKGTGNSPLHF
TRBJ1-1	TRBV18	once	-	TGTGCCAGCTCACCACTCCCCCGCGTGGGGCGAGGTCCCGAAGCTTTCTTT	CASSPLPRVGRGPEAFF
TRBJ1-1	TRBV6-6	-	-	TGTGCCGGCAGTTACTCATCCGGCATGAACACTGAAGCTTTCTTT	CAGSYSSGMNTEAFF
TRBJ1-5	TRBV19	-	TRBD1	TGTGCCAGTAGTCTCTGGAGGACAGGGGGATCTGAGCCCCAGCATTTT	CASSLWRTGGSEPQHF
TRBJ1-2	TRBV4-1	once	TRBD1	TGCGCCAGCAGCCAACCGACAGGGGTGGACTATGGCTACACCTTC	CASSQPTGVDYGYTF
TRBJ2-7	TRBV6-5	-	-	TGTGCCAGCGCTTCCGGGGCCTCCTACGAGCAGTACTTC	CASASGASYEQYF
TRBJ2-5	TRBV5-1	-	TRBD1	TGCGCCAGCAGCTTGGGGACAGGGCGGGAGACCCAGTACTTC	CASSLGTGRETQYF
TRBJ1-2	TRBV6-5	-	-	TGTGCCAGCATTGCGCAGGGTGACTATGGCTACACCTTC	CASIAQGDYGYTF
TRBJ1-3	TRBV2	-	-	TGTGCCAGCAGCCCACCCCCGGGAACCCCTGGAAACACCATATATTTT	CASSPPPGTPGNTIYF